Described below is a single TCR beta chain sequence and its context. The sample belongs to a study of cytotoxic CD8 clonotypes in ibrutinib-treated CLL. V lost 0 bases and J lost 1, with 11 bases in between. This CDR3 has 16 amino acids. Germline CDR1 and CDR2: SGDLS and YYNGEE. Clones were read by immunoSEQ multiplex PCR, and TCRdb kept only the in-frame ones, dropping some. Of about 270,000 clones in the sample, less than 85% are singletons; the top ten hold around 6%. PBMCs were cryopreserved, and roughly 2 micrograms of genomic DNA from them went into TCR beta libraries. The sequence came from a human donor with chronic lymphocytic leukemia. The V gene is TRBV9, the J gene TRBJ1-3; no clear D. Here the sequenced sample was PBMCs, taken at disease progression, from a patient treated with ibrutinib. The chain's CDR3 is CASSVARDGSGNTIYF. In DNA, the CDR3 is TGTGCCAGCAGCGTAGCAAGGGATGGGTCTGGAAACACCATATATTTT. Complete variable domain (other parts from reference TRBV9 and TRBJ1-3): DSGVTQTPKHLITATGQRVTLRCSPRSGDLSVYWYQQSLDQGLQFLIQYYNGEERAKGNILERFSAQQFPDLHSELNLSSLELGDSALYFCASSVARDGSGNTIYFGEGSWLTVV.